These 28 T cell receptor beta chains originate from one sample sequenced in a study of T cell clonality in common variable immunodeficiency (dated by TCRdb to the mid-2010s). Here is what the overall study found, with its caveats: Reportedly, TCRbeta sequences from CVID had fewer deletions and N-nucleotide insertions, and highly modified clones with 13 or more V deletions were absent from CVID.

The protocol used for the library was the immunoSEQ multiplex PCR assay. Not all clones reach the TCRdb copy of this immuneACCESS table, which keeps in-frame sequences only. Checked studies attribute under half of the gap to unresolved V genes and leave the rest unexplained. Here the sample lists tens of thousands of clones, none seen once only. The ten largest make up 5.4% of the sample. The antigens these receptors bind are not known. Material for sequencing was peripheral blood mononuclear cells. These TCRs come from a human donor with common variable immunodeficiency.

This clone has a handful of counts. The read stops 3 residues short of the end of the CDR3; the missing end is completed from the germline J gene. The chain has TRBV7-3 and TRBJ2-7; TRBD1 matches at 9 bases. Germline assignment: CDR1 SGHTA and CDR2 FQGTGA. The trim removed 0 bases at V and 6 bases at J, leaving 6 bases unmatched. There are 15 residues in the CDR3. Partial CDR3 DNA: TGTGCCAGCAGCTTAACCCCGGGACAGGGCGGCGAG. Protein sequence: CASSLTPGQGGE. The whole CDR3 protein reads CASSLTPGQGGEQYF.

This clone has at least ten counts. The read halts 3 residues ahead of the CDR3 end, with the missing end drawn from the germline J gene. The V call is TRBV7-2, the J call TRBJ1-1, with D unclear. V was trimmed by 5 bases and J by 5 bases, leaving 15 bases between them. This CDR3 region has 14 residues. Germline values: CDR1 SGHTA, CDR2 FQGNSA. CDR3 in amino acids: CASSPVQWSTEAFF. CDR3 DNA (partial): TGTGCCAGCAGCCCGGTACAGTGGAGTACTGAA.

To note about this clone: With the read ending 3 residues before the CDR3 end, the germline J gene is used to fill in that end. The chain couples TRBV7-9 to TRBJ2-1; 7 positions match TRBD1. The germline V gene has CDR1 SEHNR and CDR2 FQNEAQ (reference sequence). V trimming: 5 bases; J trimming: 1 base; junction bases outside the gene matches: 5. This CDR3 spans 15 amino acids. CDR3 region: CASSRGQRSYNEQFF. The sequenced part of the CDR3 DNA is TGTGCCAGCAGCCGGGGACAGCGATCCTACAATGAG.

With respect to this clone: The read ends 3 residues before the CDR3 terminus; that terminus is restored from the germline J gene. The J gene is TRBJ1-1, the V gene TRBV7-6; D is perhaps TRBD1 (5 bases). Germline CDR1 SGHVS, CDR2 FNYEAQ. CDR3 length: 15 amino acids. V shed 3 bases and J shed 1 base, with 12 bases lying between them. CDR3 region: CASSFSGTGNTEAFF. CDR3 DNA (partial): TGTGCCAGCAGCTTCTCGGGGACTGGGAACACTGAA.

Concerning this clone itself: The read terminates 3 residues ahead of where the CDR3 ends, so the germline J gene completes it. V is TRBV6-1 and J is TRBJ1-1; tentative D call: TRBD1 (5 bases). The CDR3 totals 15 residues. Trimming cost V 2 bases and J 4 bases, with 14 bases left between them. Germline V lookup: CDR1 MNHNS, CDR2 SASEGT. CDR3 amino acids: CASSETEGRITEAFF. Partial CDR3 DNA: TGTGCCAGCAGTGAAACTGAGGGGCGGATCACTGAA.

A word on this clone: The read is 3 residues too short to cover the CDR3 end, so that end is filled in from the germline J gene. This chain links TRBV7-3 with TRBJ2-7; no definite D call. Deletions cut 5 bases from V and 0 bases from J, with 11 bases between. Germline CDR1 and CDR2: SGHTA and FQGTGA. The CDR3 contains 14 residues. The CDR3 bases that were read are TGTGCCAGCAGCCGCCAGTCGGGCTCCTACGAG. Its translation is CASSRQSGSYE. The full CDR3 protein reads CASSRQSGSYEQYF. The variable domain in full, completed from reference TRBV7-3 and TRBJ2-7, reads GAGVSQTPSNKVTEKGKYVELRCDPISGHTALYWYRQSLGQGPEFLIYFQGTGAADDSGLPNDRFFAVRPEGSVSTLKIQRTERGDSAVYLCASSRQSGSYEQYFGPGTRLTVT.

Details on this clone: The read stops 3 residues short of the end of the CDR3; the missing end is completed from the germline J gene. This sequence joins TRBV30 and TRBJ2-7; D not resolved. Germline CDR1 GTSNPN, CDR2 SVGIG (reference sequence). The length of the CDR3 is 11 residues. Trimming cost V 0 bases and J 5 bases, with 5 bases left between them. The part of the CDR3 DNA that was read is TGTGCCTGGAGTGTCCTCCACGAG. This translates into CAWSVLHE. From start to end, the CDR3 is CAWSVLHEQYF.

Worth noting for this clone: The read gets to within 3 residues of the CDR3 end, and the germline J gene fills in the rest. The chain combines TRBV19 with TRBJ2-7, with TRBD2 matching over 12 bases. The V segment lost 4 bases and the J segment 1 base; nucleotides outside the gene matches: 20. Germline assignment: CDR1 LNHDA and CDR2 SQIVND (reference sequence). This CDR3 is built from 21 residues. Partial CDR3 DNA: TGTGCCAGTAGTACGCAACACCTACTAGCGGGGGGCCCCAGGGGGTCCTACGAG. As protein: CASSTQHLLAGGPRGSYE. The whole CDR3 reads CASSTQHLLAGGPRGSYEQYF.

This clone was counted many times. The read halts 3 residues ahead of the CDR3 end, with the missing end drawn from the germline J gene. The chain links TRBV29-1 to TRBJ2-5; TRBD2 agrees at 7 bases. Trimming took 5 bases from V and 2 from J; bases not matched to a gene: 8. Germline lookup yields CDR1 SQVTM and CDR2 ANQGSEA. This CDR3 is 14 amino acids long. The CDR3 DNA, read in part, is TGCAGCGTTTGGGGGGGTAGGGCTCAAGAGACC. Translated, it gives CSVWGGRAQET. The whole CDR3 sequence is CSVWGGRAQETQYF.

In this sample, this clone turned up a few times. The read ends 3 residues before the CDR3 terminus; that terminus is restored from the germline J gene. The chain combines TRBV19 with TRBJ2-2, with 8 bases matching TRBD2. Germline trimming cut 8 bases from V and 3 bases from J; bases unmatched to any gene: 5. Germline lookup yields CDR1 LNHDA and CDR2 SQIVND (reference sequence). The CDR3 consists of 14 residues. CDR3 amino acids: CASCWTSYTGELFF. The covered CDR3 bases are TGTGCCAGTTGCTGGACTAGCTACACCGGGGAG.

In this sample, this clone turned up many times. The read terminates 3 residues before the CDR3 end, so the remaining end is supplied by the germline J gene. This sequence joins TRBV23-1 and TRBJ2-2, with D perhaps matching TRBD1 (5 bases). TRBV23-1 is identified as an open reading frame with a role that is uncertain. Trimming stripped 1 base from V and 2 bases from J, with 11 bases between. The CDR3 is made up of 16 amino acids. The DNA read from the CDR3 is TGCGCCAGCAGTCAATTAGGGGTGCGAAACACCGGGGAG. It codes for CASSQLGVRNTGE. The entire CDR3 is CASSQLGVRNTGELFF.

A note on this clone: The read terminates 3 residues ahead of where the CDR3 ends, so the germline J gene completes it. This rearrangement joins TRBV30 to TRBJ1-2; D ambiguous. Germline V lookup: CDR1 GTSNPN, CDR2 SVGIG (reference sequence). There are 13 residues in the CDR3. The ends were cut back, 5 bases at V and 1 base at J, with 11 bases in the middle. CDR3 DNA (partial): TGTGCCTGGTCACAAACCCTTAACTATGGC. It translates to CAWSQTLNYG. The whole CDR3 sequence reads CAWSQTLNYGYTF.

This clone was counted only a few times. With the read ending 3 residues before the CDR3 end, the germline J gene is used to fill in that end. V usage is TRBV19 and J usage is TRBJ2-5, with D possibly matching TRBD1 (5 bases). This CDR3 contains 15 residues. The V and J ends lost 5 bases and 1 base respectively, with 14 bases between them. The V gene's germline CDR1 is LNHDA and CDR2 SQIVND (reference sequence). The CDR3 bases that were read are TGTGCCAGTAGTGCGGACATAGGTTCCCAAGAGACC. This translates into CASSADIGSQET. The whole CDR3 is CASSADIGSQETQYF.

In regard to this clone: The read ends 3 residues shy of where the CDR3 ends; the end is completed using the germline J gene. The genes are TRBV6-2 or TRBV6-3 and TRBJ2-7; 8 nucleotides line up with TRBD2. With V trimmed by 4 bases and J by 0 bases, 11 bases remained unmatched. Germline-derived CDR1 and CDR2 are MNHEY and SVGEGT. The CDR3 runs to 17 residues. The part of the CDR3 DNA that was read is TGTGCCAGCAGTTCTCCTTCTACTAGCGGAAGCTCCTACGAG. Translation gives CASSSPSTSGSSYE. The full CDR3 sequence reads CASSSPSTSGSSYEQYF.

This clone was observed at least ten times. The read terminates 3 residues before the CDR3 end, so the remaining end is supplied by the germline J gene. The gene calls are TRBV19 and TRBJ2-7, with D possibly TRBD1 on 5 matching bases. Germline V gene data show CDR1 as LNHDA and CDR2 as SQIVND (reference sequence). There are 15 residues in the CDR3. V was pared by 4 bases and J by 0 bases, with 13 bases between. CDR3 region: CASSNDRSLSYEQYF. CDR3 DNA, as far as it was read: TGTGCCAGTAGTAACGACAGATCCCTCTCCTACGAG.

In this sample, this clone turned up many times. The read finishes 3 residues shy of the CDR3 end, and the germline J gene is used to complete it. V gene TRBV6-2 or TRBV6-3 combines with J gene TRBJ1-1; no clear D gene. This CDR3 spans 11 amino acids. Germline V CDR1 and CDR2: MNHEY, SVGEGT. The CDR3 reads CASSYSGLAFF. Partial CDR3 DNA: TGTGCCAGCAGTTACTCAGGGTTG.

The CDR3 bases that were read are TGTGCCAGCAGTTCAGGGCAAGAGACC. Amino acid sequence: CASSSGQET. Given in full, the CDR3 is CASSSGQETQYF. The chain combines TRBV11-1 with TRBJ2-5; D perhaps matches TRBD1 (5 bases). The read stops 3 residues short of the end of the CDR3; the missing end is completed from the germline J gene. The germline V gene encodes CDR1 SGHAT and CDR2 FQDESV (reference sequence). The CDR3 has 12 residues. The V end lost 6 bases, the J end lost 2 bases, and 7 bases lay between the germline ends.

This clone was seen at least ten times. The read comes to an end 3 residues before the CDR3 does, leaving the germline J gene to fill in the end. The gene calls are TRBV19 and TRBJ1-1; the D gene is possibly TRBD1 (5 bases). The CDR3 has 11 residues. Germline lookup yields CDR1 LNHDA and CDR2 SQIVND (reference sequence). The sequenced part of the CDR3 DNA is TGTGCCAGTAGTGCCCTTGAGGGG. Protein sequence: CASSALEG. The full CDR3 reads CASSALEGAFF.

Remarks on this clone: The read falls 3 residues short of the CDR3 end, and the missing part is taken from the germline J gene. The V gene is TRBV30, the J gene TRBJ1-1; D is unresolved. The V end lost 3 bases, the J end lost 0 bases, and 8 bases lay between the germline ends. Germline V gene data show CDR1 as GTSNPN and CDR2 as SVGIG (reference sequence). The CDR3 extends over 13 amino acids. The CDR3 DNA, read in part, is TGTGCCTGGAGAGATACAGTGAACACTGAA. Translating gives CAWRDTVNTE. The whole CDR3 region reads CAWRDTVNTEAFF.

This clone showed up just a few times. The CDR3 end lies 3 residues beyond the end of the read and is filled in from the germline J gene. The chain joins TRBV5-1 to TRBJ2-7; unclear D gene. Trimming removed 1 base at V and 3 bases at J, with 11 bases between. Germline V gene data show CDR1 as SGHRS and CDR2 as YFSETQ. This CDR3 has 14 amino acids. The sequenced part of the CDR3 DNA is TGCGCCAGCAGCTTGTTGGGCAGTAACTACGAG. Amino acid sequence: CASSLLGSNYE. The CDR3 in full is CASSLLGSNYEQYF.

This clone was recorded many times. The read ends 3 residues before the CDR3 terminus; that terminus is restored from the germline J gene. The V and J genes are TRBV30 and TRBJ2-1, with 8 nucleotides matching TRBD2. The CDR3 runs 15 residues. Trimming cost V 5 bases and J 8 bases; bases outside gene matches: 14. Germline V lookup: CDR1 GTSNPN, CDR2 SVGIG (reference sequence). This chain's CDR3 is CAWVGSGTRYDEQFF. The DNA read from the CDR3 is TGTGCCTGGGTGGGATCCGGGACTAGATACGATGAG.

This clone came up a few times. The read is 3 residues too short to cover the CDR3 end, so that end is filled in from the germline J gene. This chain connects TRBV18 to TRBJ2-3, with TRBD1 as a possible D gene (6 bases). Germline V lookup: CDR1 KGHSH, CDR2 LQKENI. This CDR3 is 19 amino acids long. V was pared by 3 bases and J by 3 bases, with 25 bases between. CDR3 region: CASSPRLGTTPGVTDTQYF. Partial CDR3 DNA: TGTGCCAGCTCACCCCGACTTGGGACAACCCCAGGGGTGACAGATACG.

This clone was counted a few times. The read terminates 3 residues ahead of where the CDR3 ends, so the germline J gene completes it. This chain uses TRBV7-2 with TRBJ1-2; D may be TRBD1 (6 bases). CDR3 size: 13 residues. Deletions cut 5 bases from V and 4 bases from J, with 11 bases between. Germline values: CDR1 SGHTA, CDR2 FQGNSA. Incomplete CDR3 DNA: TGTGCCAGCAGCCCACAGGGAACCTATGGC. Its protein is CASSPQGTYG. The whole CDR3 sequence is CASSPQGTYGYTF.

There are many counts of this clone. The sequenced fragment ends 3 residues before the CDR3 boundary, so the rest is inferred from the germline J gene. The chain has TRBV7-9 and TRBJ2-7; maybe TRBD1 (6 bases). Germline CDR1 and CDR2: SEHNR and FQNEAQ (reference sequence). The CDR3 covers 14 residues. V lost 1 base and J lost 2, with 9 bases in between. Incomplete CDR3 DNA: TGTGCCAGCAGCTTAGGAGGGGGACCCTACGAG. Translating it yields CASSLGGGPYE. The full CDR3 protein reads CASSLGGGPYEQYF.

This clone has at least ten counts. Read sequence stops 3 residues before the CDR3 end, and the germline J gene provides the missing end. V usage is TRBV30 and J usage is TRBJ1-1, with 8 nucleotides matching TRBD1. The J segment lost 5 bases and the V segment lost 3 bases, leaving 5 bases of the junction unmatched. Looked up from germline, CDR1 is GTSNPN and CDR2 is SVGIG (reference sequence). CDR3 length: 13 amino acids. Partial CDR3 DNA: TGTGCCTGGAGCCCTGACAGGGGAACTGAA. Its protein product is CAWSPDRGTE. The full CDR3 reads CAWSPDRGTEAFF.

This clone was counted a few times. From the germline J gene comes the end of the CDR3, since the read stops 3 residues before it. The chain couples TRBV30 to TRBJ2-7; 7 nucleotides align to TRBD1. The CDR3 length is 15 residues. The trim removed 1 base at V and 0 bases at J, leaving 6 bases unmatched. CDR1 is GTSNPN, CDR2 SVGIG, per germline (reference sequence). The chain's CDR3 is CAWSADRVSSYEQYF. The CDR3 DNA, read in part, is TGTGCCTGGAGTGCTGACAGGGTCAGCTCCTACGAG.

This clone was picked up many times. The read stops 3 residues short of the end of the CDR3; the missing end is completed from the germline J gene. V gene TRBV11-3 combines with J gene TRBJ1-4; 7 positions match TRBD1. The CDR3 loop spans 15 amino acids. The trim removed 7 bases at V and 0 bases at J, leaving 5 bases unmatched. Germline CDR1 SGHNT, CDR2 YENEEA. The CDR3 protein is CASTQGITTNEKLFF. The CDR3 bases that were read are TGTGCCAGCACACAGGGGATAACAACTAATGAAAAA. The full variable domain, completed using reference TRBV11-3 and TRBJ1-4, is EAGVVQSPRYKIIEKKQPVAFWCNPISGHNTLYWYLQNLGQGPELLIRYENEEAVDDSQLPKDRFSAERLKGVDSTLKIQPAELGDSAVYLCASTQGITTNEKLFFGSGTQLSVL.

Concerning this clone: The observed sequence ends 3 residues before the CDR3 terminus, with the missing tail filled in from the germline J gene. This rearrangement joins TRBV7-6 to TRBJ1-1; 7 bases line up with TRBD1. Looked up from germline, CDR1 is SGHVS and CDR2 is FNYEAQ. CDR3 length equals 14 residues. CDR3 DNA (partial): TGTGCCAGCAGCTCCAGGGGGAATGGCAGTGGG. It specifies CASSSRGNGSG. The entire CDR3 reads CASSSRGNGSGAFF.